One and the same sample provided the 17 T cell receptor beta chains below, sequenced in a study of cytomegalovirus exposure and HLA in healthy donors (TCRdb year 2017). Preparation of the library involved the immunoSEQ multiplex PCR assay. For the multiplex PCR, a mixture combining 60 forward primers for TCR Vbeta segments and 13 reverse primers for TCR Jbeta segments was used. The table comes from immuneACCESS by way of TCRdb, which keeps in-frame sequences with V and J called. Part of the clones is missing from these tables; in studies checked, under half for an unresolved V gene and the rest for unknown reasons. The sample records approximately 100,000 clones, over 60% of which are singletons. The ten largest make up about a tenth of the sample. The sequencing input was PBMCs. Receptor source: a man aged 35 to 55 in good health and CMV-seropositive.

The V and J genes are TRBV7-8 and TRBJ2-1, with a weak D call TRBD1 (5 bases). The CDR3 loop spans 14 amino acids. With 4 bases removed from V and 8 bases from J, the gap between germline ends came to 15 bases. Germline V lookup: CDR1 SGHVS, CDR2 FQNEAQ. The CDR3 nucleotides are TGTGCCAGCAGCTGGTTCGACAGCACCGATGAGCAGTTCTTC. Translated: CASSWFDSTDEQFF.

The chain joins TRBV19 to TRBJ2-3, with D unresolved. V lost 5 bases to trimming and J lost 1 base, with 10 bases between them. CDR1 and CDR2 (germline): LNHDA, SQIVND (reference sequence). CDR3 size: 14 residues. CDR3 sequence reads: CASSEEPGTDTQYF. CDR3 bases: TGTGCCAGTAGTGAAGAGCCTGGCACAGATACGCAGTATTTT.

This clone was recorded a few times. This chain uses TRBV7-3 with TRBJ2-1; 8 bases align to TRBD1. Germline V lookup: CDR1 SGHTA, CDR2 FQGTGA. The CDR3 runs to 13 residues. Germline trimming cut 5 bases from V and 9 bases from J; bases unmatched to any gene: 6. CDR3 DNA sequence: TGTGCCAGCAGCCCGACAGGGGCAGTTGAGCAGTTCTTC. Translated, it gives CASSPTGAVEQFF.

This clone was counted a few times. This sequence joins TRBV4-1 and TRBJ1-2; D is perhaps TRBD1 (5 bases). From germline, CDR1 is MGHRA and CDR2 YSYEKL. The CDR3 sequence is 16 residues long. Trimming pared 2 bases from V and 0 bases from J, leaving 13 bases between. The CDR3 sequence is CASSQKSDRPNYGYTF. CDR3 nucleotide sequence: TGCGCCAGCAGCCAAAAATCTGACAGACCTAACTATGGCTACACCTTC.

This clone was picked up one time. The V gene is TRBV5-3, the J gene TRBJ1-5, with D perhaps matching TRBD1 (5 bases). TRBV5-3 is an ORF for which the function is uncertain. This CDR3 has 17 residues. V was pared by 2 bases and J by 0 bases, with 15 bases between. In DNA, the CDR3 is TGTGCCAGAAGCTTCTTCCTCTCAGGGTATAGCAATCAGCCCCAGCATTTT. Its protein is CARSFFLSGYSNQPQHF.

The chain is built from TRBV6-5 and TRBJ1-4; possibly TRBD1 for D (6 bases). This CDR3 contains 14 residues. CDR1 and CDR2 from the germline V gene are MNHEY and SVGAGI. V lost 5 bases and J 5 bases, leaving 12 bases between the germline ends. The DNA for the CDR3 is TGTGCCAGCAGTGAAGGGCAGGGGAATGAAAAACTGTTTTTT. Its translation is CASSEGQGNEKLFF.

The V gene is TRBV10-3, the J gene TRBJ2-3; TRBD1 matches 7 bases. J gave up 0 bases and V 8 bases, and 8 bases lay outside the gene matches. This CDR3 comprises 15 residues. The germline V gene encodes CDR1 ENHRY and CDR2 SYGVKD. CDR3 protein: CAIAEGQVSTDTQYF. The CDR3 nucleotides are TGTGCCATCGCCGAAGGACAGGTCAGCACAGATACGCAGTATTTT.

The sample holds one count of this clone. J is TRBJ1-3 and V is TRBV28, with 7 bases lining up with TRBD1. The CDR3 is made up of 17 amino acids. Germline loops: CDR1 MDHEN, CDR2 SYDVKM. Losses at the gene ends were 5 bases for V and 0 bases for J; bases not matched to a gene: 10. The CDR3 sequence: CASSHSGQVYSGNTIYF. DNA for the CDR3: TGTGCCAGCAGTCACTCTGGACAGGTCTACTCTGGAAACACCATATATTTT.

V and J are TRBV7-8 and TRBJ2-5; 12 positions agree with TRBD1. The CDR3 is 16 amino acids. Germline-derived CDR1 and CDR2 are SGHVS and FQNEAQ. V trimming: 1 base; J trimming: 4 bases; junction bases outside the gene matches: 4. CDR3 sequence: CASSLVGQGARETQYF. CDR3 DNA: TGTGCCAGCAGCTTAGTGGGACAGGGGGCACGAGAGACCCAGTACTTC.

The chain is built from TRBV7-9 and TRBJ1-3; a possible D gene is TRBD1 (5 bases). Germline loops: CDR1 SEHNR, CDR2 FQNEAQ (reference sequence). The CDR3 has 17 residues. Trimming cost V 3 bases and J 1 base, with 16 bases left between them. Here the CDR3 DNA reads TGTGCCAGCAGCTTTAGGGGCGGATTCTCTTCTGGAAACACCATATATTTT. This sequence encodes CASSFRGGFSSGNTIYF.

This sequence joins TRBV5-6 and TRBJ1-2, with 9 bases lining up with TRBD1. The CDR3 length is 16 residues. The germline V gene encodes CDR1 SGHDT and CDR2 YYEEEE. The J segment lost 4 bases and the V segment lost 4 bases, leaving 11 bases of the junction unmatched. Here the CDR3 DNA reads TGTGCCAGCAGCCACCGCCGGGACAGGGTCGGCTATGGCTACACCTTC. Amino acids: CASSHRRDRVGYGYTF.

This clone was recorded only once. The gene calls are TRBV11-2 and TRBJ2-7, with 11 bases fitting TRBD2. CDR1 SGHAT and CDR2 FQNNGV come from the germline V gene. Losses at the gene ends were 5 bases for V and 0 bases for J; bases not matched to a gene: 3. This CDR3 region has 15 residues. The CDR3 bases are TGTGCCAGCAGCCCGACTAGCGGGGCCTCCTACGAGCAGTACTTC. Its translation is CASSPTSGASYEQYF.

The V call is TRBV6-5, the J call TRBJ1-4, with D possibly matching TRBD1 (5 bases). The CDR3 has 15 residues. CDR1 and CDR2 (germline): MNHEY, SVGAGI. V dropped 5 bases and J dropped 3 bases, with 13 bases sitting between them. The CDR3 protein is CASSPSQGSNEKLFF. CDR3 DNA: TGTGCCAGCAGTCCCAGCCAGGGTTCTAATGAAAAACTGTTTTTT.

V usage is TRBV4-3 and J usage is TRBJ1-1, with TRBD1 as a possible D gene (5 bases). The CDR3 runs to 17 residues. The germline CDR1 and CDR2 sequences are LGHNA and YSLEER. The germline V and J ends were trimmed by 2 bases and 0 bases, with 16 bases remaining between them. The CDR3 DNA reads as TGCGCCAGCAGCCAACATATCCTGGGACTCATGAACACTGAAGCTTTCTTT. Protein product: CASSQHILGLMNTEAFF.

The CDR3 DNA follows: TGCGCCAGCAGCACTTACAGGACCCGCTCCTACAATGAGCAGTTCTTC. Amino acid sequence: CASSTYRTRSYNEQFF. The chain combines TRBV5-1 with TRBJ2-1; TRBD1 is a possible D gene (5 bases). Germline V CDR1 and CDR2: SGHRS, YFSETQ. The germline V and J ends were trimmed by 4 bases and 0 bases, with 14 bases remaining between them. This CDR3 region has 16 residues.

The chain couples TRBV5-1 to TRBJ1-6, with TRBD1 as a possible D gene (5 bases). Germline V lookup: CDR1 SGHRS, CDR2 YFSETQ. The CDR3 has 17 amino acids. V lost 0 bases and J 7 bases, leaving 17 bases between the germline ends. The CDR3 is CASSLEVTAVRNSPLHF. The CDR3, as DNA: TGCGCCAGCAGCTTGGAGGTGACAGCAGTTAGAAATTCACCCCTCCACTTT.

The chain carries TRBV6-1 and TRBJ2-4; no clear D. V lost 10 bases and J 0 bases, leaving 13 bases between the germline ends. CDR3 length: 14 amino acids. Germline loops: CDR1 MNHNS, CDR2 SASEGT. CDR3 loop: CATIGGPAKNIQYF. The CDR3 nucleotides read TGTGCCACCATCGGCGGCCCAGCCAAAAACATTCAGTACTTC.